The clone carrying this TCR beta chain was recorded a few times. Its antigen remains unidentified. This sample was taken from a study of T cells after yellow fever vaccination. Study information: For low cell numbers, libraries were made with SMART-Seq v4 Ultra Low Input.

Broader study findings: A weaker secondary response peaked on day 5, the primary on day 15. The CD4 and CD8 compartments had a small share of their clonotypes in common. Post-booster reappearance was seen for most primary-vaccination clones (about 95% CD4, 85% to 90% CD8).

CDR3 length: 17 residues. The germline V gene has CDR1 MGHRA and CDR2 YSYEKL. Trimming took off 5 bases at V and 4 bases at J, with 20 bases between the two ends. TCRdb passed the 5' RACE reads through MiXCR, listing each CDR3 protein once. The table has 120,000 or so distinct CDR3 sequences, approximately 14% seen once. The chain has TRBV4-1 and TRBJ2-2; perhaps D is TRBD1 or TRBD2 (5 bases each). The source was CD8+ T cells sorted from PBMCs, collected 5 days after the yellow fever booster vaccination. The TCR sequence derives from a man aged 18 to 30 who received the YFV17D yellow fever vaccine. The CDR3 coding sequence is TGCGCCAGCAGCTTGAGGGGCACGGACGGATTCACCGGGGAGCTGTTTTTT. Protein product: CASSLRGTDGFTGELFF.